This passage covers 27 T cell receptor beta chains from one sample sequenced in a study of cytomegalovirus exposure and HLA in healthy donors. It was with 60 Vbeta and 13 Jbeta primers that the PCR ran. Using immunoSEQ multiplex PCR, the repertoire was profiled, and TCRdb retains in-frame clones only, with some absent. This specimen shows 120,000 to 150,000 clones; the ten leading clones hold 1.5% to 2%. Sequenced sample: PBMCs. The receptors shown here come from a woman in her forties or fifties in good health and CMV-seronegative.

The chain uses TRBV5-1 and TRBJ2-2; 11 bases map to TRBD1. V dropped 4 bases and J dropped 6; count of bases not matched to a gene: 8. The CDR3 length is 16 residues. Germline V gene data show CDR1 as SGHRS and CDR2 as YFSETQ. The CDR3 loop is CASSPWTGGGSGELFF. The CDR3 bases are TGCGCCAGCAGCCCGTGGACAGGGGGCGGATCCGGGGAGCTGTTTTTT.

V gene TRBV19 combines with J gene TRBJ1-2, with D possibly matching TRBD1 (5 bases). Germline V lookup: CDR1 LNHDA, CDR2 SQIVND (reference sequence). V gave up 7 bases and J gave up 7 bases, with 25 bases separating them. This CDR3 region has 16 residues. CDR3 sequence: CASTVEDSAGGAGYTF. The DNA of the CDR3 is TGTGCCAGTACCGTCGAAGACTCCGCTGGAGGGGCTGGCTACACCTTC.

The CDR3 coding sequence is TGTGCCAGCAGTGCCAGCGGGCGGGAGGGCCGGATTGGGGATACCCAGTACTTC. Translating gives CASSASGREGRIGDTQYF. This sequence joins TRBV2 and TRBJ2-5, with 9 nucleotides matching TRBD2. The V and J ends lost 4 bases and 8 bases, in that order; junction bases with no gene match: 20. In germline, CDR1 is SNHLY, CDR2 FYNNEI. The CDR3 totals 18 residues.

This chain uses TRBV28 with TRBJ1-5, with D maybe TRBD1 (6 bases). Per the germline V gene, CDR1 is MDHEN and CDR2 is SYDVKM. V was pared by 3 bases and J by 7 bases, with 16 bases between. There are 15 residues in the CDR3. This CDR3 is CASSFQGGGWQPQHF. For the CDR3, the DNA is TGTGCCAGCAGTTTCCAAGGCGGGGGCTGGCAGCCCCAGCATTTT.

The CDR3: CASSAGQANNQPQHF. The CDR3 bases are TGTGCCAGCTCAGCGGGACAGGCCAACAATCAGCCCCAGCATTTT. The chain combines TRBV18 with TRBJ1-5, with TRBD1 matching 8 bases. Looked up from germline, CDR1 is KGHSH and CDR2 is LQKENI. This CDR3 region has 15 residues. The V and J ends lost 5 bases and 3 bases, in that order; junction bases with no gene match: 6. The full variable domain, rest sourced from reference TRBV18 and TRBJ1-5, is NAGVMQNPRHLVRRRGQEARLRCSPMKGHSHVYWYRQLPEEGLKFMVYLQKENIIDESGMPKERFSAEFPKEGPSILRIQQVVRGDSAAYFCASSAGQANNQPQHFGDGTRLSIL.

V gene TRBV27 combines with J gene TRBJ2-7, with D possibly TRBD2 on 5 matching bases. CDR3 size: 16 residues. V was pared by 8 bases and J by 3 bases, with 23 bases between. The V gene's germline CDR1 is MNHEY and CDR2 SMNVEV (reference sequence). CDR3 region: CASCSLSHSAYYEQYF. CDR3 DNA sequence: TGTGCCAGCTGCAGTTTGTCTCATAGCGCCTACTACGAGCAGTACTTC.

The chain links TRBV30 to TRBJ2-7, with a tentative D call TRBD2 (6 bases). The V end was cut by 4 bases, the J end by 2 bases, with 15 bases between. CDR3 size: 14 residues. Per the germline V gene, CDR1 is GTSNPN and CDR2 is SVGIG (reference sequence). This chain's CDR3 is CAWKTGTVAYEQYF. As DNA, the CDR3 is TGTGCCTGGAAGACCGGGACTGTTGCCTACGAGCAGTACTTC.

The chain recombines TRBV7-3 with TRBJ2-3; 8 bases fit TRBD1. V dropped 6 bases and J dropped 4; count of bases not matched to a gene: 6. Germline-derived CDR1 and CDR2 are SGHTA and FQGTGA. The CDR3 consists of 14 residues. In DNA, the CDR3 is TGTGCCAGCAGTTATGGACAGGGCGCAGATACGCAGTATTTT. This encodes CASSYGQGADTQYF.

The genes are TRBV9 and TRBJ2-3, with a tentative D call TRBD2 (6 bases). The CDR3 is 15 residues long. V was cut by 3 bases and J by 4 bases, with 15 bases left in between. CDR1 and CDR2 (germline): SGDLS, YYNGEE. CDR3 nucleotides: TGTGCCAGCAGCGGCCGCAGGGACTTACCAGATACGCAGTATTTT. Amino acids: CASSGRRDLPDTQYF.

The chain couples TRBV19 to TRBJ1-1; D is undetermined. CDR1 is LNHDA, CDR2 SQIVND, per germline (reference sequence). V lost 5 bases to trimming and J lost 0 bases, with 10 bases between them. This CDR3 region has 14 residues. This chain's CDR3 is CASSAPEMNTEAFF. CDR3 nucleotide sequence: TGTGCCAGTAGTGCCCCGGAGATGAACACTGAAGCTTTCTTT. The whole variable domain, remainder taken from reference TRBV19 and TRBJ1-1, is DGGITQSPKYLFRKEGQNVTLSCEQNLNHDAMYWYRQDPGQGLRLIYYSQIVNDFQKGDIAEGYSVSREKKESFPLTVTSAQKNPTAFYLCASSAPEMNTEAFFGQGTRLTVV.

This rearrangement joins TRBV6-5 to TRBJ1-1; TRBD1 aligns across 7 bases. Per germline, CDR1 MNHEY and CDR2 SVGAGI. J gave up 2 bases and V 4 bases, and 7 bases lay outside the gene matches. This CDR3 region has 15 residues. CDR3 region: CASSFAGQINTEAFF. The CDR3 nucleotides are TGTGCCAGCAGTTTCGCGGGACAGATAAACACTGAAGCTTTCTTT.

The chain employs TRBV7-2 and TRBJ1-2; D might be TRBD1 (6 bases). This CDR3 comprises 14 residues. CDR1 is SGHTA and CDR2 is FQGNSA in the germline V gene. The V gene lost 2 bases and the J gene lost 5 bases, with 12 bases spanning the gap. CDR3 DNA: TGTGCCAGCAGCTTACGAACAGGGCCTTATGGCTACACCTTC. Translation: CASSLRTGPYGYTF.

The V gene is TRBV30, the J gene TRBJ1-4; D unresolved. Germline V gene sequence: CDR1 GTSNPN, CDR2 SVGIG (reference sequence). V lost 2 bases and J 0 bases, leaving 7 bases between the germline ends. The CDR3 has 14 residues. CDR3 nucleotide sequence: TGTGCCTGGAGTAGCGGAACAACTAATGAAAAACTGTTTTTT. Its translation is CAWSSGTTNEKLFF.

The chain employs TRBV29-1 and TRBJ2-5; no clear D. The J call may be faulty, since TRBJ2-7 better matches the DNA end. The CDR3 totals 11 residues. Germline assignment: CDR1 SQVTM and CDR2 ANQGSEA. CDR3 residues: CSVEVRYEQYF. The CDR3 DNA sequence: TGCAGCGTTGAAGTCAGGTACGAGCAGTACTTC.

The chain has TRBV5-1 and TRBJ2-1; D gene unclear. Looked up from germline, CDR1 is SGHRS and CDR2 is YFSETQ. This CDR3 has 12 amino acids. The V gene lost 4 bases and the J gene lost 6 bases, with 8 bases spanning the gap. The CDR3 DNA reads as TGCGCCAGCAGCGATAGAGTCAATGAGCAGTTCTTC. Protein product: CASSDRVNEQFF.

The chain uses TRBV27 and TRBJ2-7, with D perhaps TRBD1 (6 bases). CDR3 length: 16 residues. Germline V gene sequence: CDR1 MNHEY, CDR2 SMNVEV (reference sequence). V gave up 5 bases and J gave up 2 bases, with 19 bases separating them. CDR3 loop: CASSMTGTPHPYEQYF. As DNA, the CDR3 is TGTGCCAGCAGTATGACCGGGACACCACACCCCTACGAGCAGTACTTC.

CDR3 protein: CASSEGPGLTYNEQFF. Written as DNA, the CDR3 is TGTGCCAGCAGTGAGGGACCGGGACTGACTTACAATGAGCAGTTCTTC. This rearrangement joins TRBV25-1 to TRBJ2-1, with a tentative D call TRBD2 (6 bases). CDR3 size: 16 residues. V lost 3 bases and J 4 bases, leaving 16 bases between the germline ends. CDR1 is MGHDK, CDR2 SYGVNS, per germline.

This chain connects TRBV7-3 to TRBJ2-1; tentatively, D is TRBD1 (5 bases). The CDR3 totals 13 residues. Trimming pared 5 bases from V and 9 bases from J, leaving 14 bases between. The V gene's germline CDR1 is SGHTA and CDR2 FQGTGA. The CDR3 nucleotides read TGTGCCAGCAGCCCCGAGCAGGGTCGTGAGCAGTTCTTC. This translates into CASSPEQGREQFF.

The gene calls are TRBV5-1 and TRBJ2-7; D not resolved. V lost 1 base and J lost 2, with 4 bases in between. Germline CDR1 SGHRS, CDR2 YFSETQ. The CDR3 is made up of 12 amino acids. The CDR3 sequence is CASSLPAYEQYF. As DNA, the CDR3 is TGCGCCAGCAGCTTGCCCGCCTACGAGCAGTACTTC.

The rearrangement joins TRBV6-1 to TRBJ1-2; D remains ambiguous. The CDR3 spans 12 residues. CDR1 and CDR2 from the germline V gene are MNHNS and SASEGT. With 2 bases removed from V and 6 bases from J, the gap between germline ends came to 7 bases. The CDR3 is CASSETPNGYTF. Written as DNA, the CDR3 is TGTGCCAGCAGTGAAACACCGAATGGCTACACCTTC.

The rearrangement uses TRBV7-2 and TRBJ1-5, with 7 bases aligning to TRBD1. Trimming at V came to 10 bases and at J to 6 bases, leaving 12 bases not matched to a gene. CDR1 SGHTA and CDR2 FQGNSA come from the germline V gene. This CDR3 contains 14 residues. In DNA, the CDR3 is TGTGCCACCTCAAGGGGGCAAAGAGGTCAGCCCCAGCATTTT. Translating gives CATSRGQRGQPQHF.

The chain is built from TRBV5-1 and TRBJ1-2, with 7 bases identical to TRBD1. V shed 2 bases and J 6 bases; nucleotides not matched to a gene: 4. The CDR3 has 13 amino acids. Germline values: CDR1 SGHRS, CDR2 YFSETQ. CDR3 in amino acids: CASSFGTVNGYTF. The CDR3 coding sequence is TGCGCCAGCAGCTTCGGGACAGTCAATGGCTACACCTTC. The entire variable domain, with the rest obtained from reference TRBV5-1 and TRBJ1-2, is as follows: KAGVTQTPRYLIKTRGQQVTLSCSPISGHRSVSWYQQTPGQGLQFLFEYFSETQRNKGNFPGRFSGRQFSNSRSEMNVSTLELGDSALYLCASSFGTVNGYTFGSGTRLTVV.

V gene TRBV4-1 combines with J gene TRBJ2-2; 8 nucleotides agree with TRBD2. CDR1 is MGHRA, CDR2 YSYEKL, per germline. The V segment lost 0 bases and the J segment 6 bases; nucleotides outside the gene matches: 3. The CDR3 is 15 residues long. The chain's CDR3 is CASSQELREAGELFF. CDR3 sequence (DNA): TGCGCCAGCAGCCAAGAACTGCGGGAGGCCGGGGAGCTGTTTTTT.

CDR3 DNA: TGTGCCATCAGGACAGGGTCCAGCTCTGGAAACACCATATATTTT. Protein sequence: CAIRTGSSSGNTIYF. J is TRBJ1-3 and V is TRBV10-3, with 7 bases identical to TRBD1. Germline V gene sequence: CDR1 ENHRY, CDR2 SYGVKD. J was trimmed by 0 bases and V by 6 bases; bases with no gene match: 5. The CDR3 runs 15 residues.

V usage is TRBV28 and J usage is TRBJ2-3; 7 bases are shared with TRBD1. This CDR3 is built from 15 residues. V was clipped by 6 bases and J by 9 bases; unmatched bases: 15. Germline lookup yields CDR1 MDHEN and CDR2 SYDVKM. For the CDR3, the DNA is TGTGCCAGCAGCCCCCGGGACAGAGTCGTTAAGACGCAGTATTTT. It translates to CASSPRDRVVKTQYF.

This chain connects TRBV6-1 to TRBJ1-4, with a possible D match to TRBD1 (6 bases). V lost 2 bases, J lost 4 bases, and 11 bases lay in between. This CDR3 is built from 15 residues. The germline V gene has CDR1 MNHNS and CDR2 SASEGT. CDR3 nucleotide sequence: TGTGCCAGCAGTGAAAATAGAGGGGGTAATGAAAAACTGTTTTTT. It translates to CASSENRGGNEKLFF.

DNA for the CDR3: TGTGCCAGCAGTTCCGGACAGGCTCCCTACGAGCAGTACTTC. Translating it yields CASSSGQAPYEQYF. This chain links TRBV2 with TRBJ2-7; 7 positions match TRBD1. The germline CDR1 and CDR2 sequences are SNHLY and FYNNEI. V was clipped by 5 bases and J by 2 bases; unmatched bases: 6. This CDR3 is built from 14 residues. Drawing the rest from reference TRBV2 and TRBJ2-7, the complete variable domain is EPEVTQTPSHQVTQMGQEVILRCVPISNHLYFYWYRQILGQKVEFLVSFYNNEISEKSEIFDDQFSVERPDGSNFTLKIRSTKLEDSAMYFCASSSGQAPYEQYFGPGTRLTVT.